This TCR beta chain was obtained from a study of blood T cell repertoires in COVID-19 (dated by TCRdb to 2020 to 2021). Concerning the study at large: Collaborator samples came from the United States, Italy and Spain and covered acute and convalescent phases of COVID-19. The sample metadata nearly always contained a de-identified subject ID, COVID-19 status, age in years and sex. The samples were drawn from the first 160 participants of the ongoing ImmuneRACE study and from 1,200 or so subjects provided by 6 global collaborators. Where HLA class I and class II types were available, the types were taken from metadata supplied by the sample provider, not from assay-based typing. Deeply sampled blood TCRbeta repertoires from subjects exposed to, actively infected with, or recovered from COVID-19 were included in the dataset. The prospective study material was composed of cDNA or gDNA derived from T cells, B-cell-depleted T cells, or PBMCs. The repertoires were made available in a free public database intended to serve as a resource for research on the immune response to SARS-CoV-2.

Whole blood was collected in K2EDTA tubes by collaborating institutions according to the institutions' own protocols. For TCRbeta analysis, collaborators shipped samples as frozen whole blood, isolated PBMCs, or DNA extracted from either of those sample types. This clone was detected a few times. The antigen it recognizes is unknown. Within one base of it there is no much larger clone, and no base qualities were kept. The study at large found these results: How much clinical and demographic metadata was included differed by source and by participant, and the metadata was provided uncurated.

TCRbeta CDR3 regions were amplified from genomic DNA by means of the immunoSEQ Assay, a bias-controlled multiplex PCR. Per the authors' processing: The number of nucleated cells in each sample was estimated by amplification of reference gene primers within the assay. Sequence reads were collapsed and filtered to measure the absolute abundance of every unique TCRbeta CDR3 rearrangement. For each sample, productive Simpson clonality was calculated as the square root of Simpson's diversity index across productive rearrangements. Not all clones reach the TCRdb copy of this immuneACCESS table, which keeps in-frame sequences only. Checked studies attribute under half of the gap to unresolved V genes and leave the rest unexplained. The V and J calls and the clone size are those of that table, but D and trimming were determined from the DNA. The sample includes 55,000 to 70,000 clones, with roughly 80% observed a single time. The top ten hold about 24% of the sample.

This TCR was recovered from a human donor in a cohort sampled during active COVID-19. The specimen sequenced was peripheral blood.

The CDR3 loop reads CASSLATGGPMGYTF. The DNA sequence is TGTGCCAGCAGCTTAGCGACAGGAGGTCCTATGGGCTACACCTTC. The chain employs TRBV7-2 and TRBJ1-2, and possibly TRBD1, on 6 matching bases. Deletion took 0 bases off V and 8 bases off J, with a span of 16 bases between the germline ends. The CDR3 starts with the cysteine, ends with the phenylalanine, and has 15 residues. The read is trimmed to its CDR3 DNA, 45 bases read in frame from base 1. The germline V gene supplies CDR1 SGHTA and CDR2 FQGNSA.